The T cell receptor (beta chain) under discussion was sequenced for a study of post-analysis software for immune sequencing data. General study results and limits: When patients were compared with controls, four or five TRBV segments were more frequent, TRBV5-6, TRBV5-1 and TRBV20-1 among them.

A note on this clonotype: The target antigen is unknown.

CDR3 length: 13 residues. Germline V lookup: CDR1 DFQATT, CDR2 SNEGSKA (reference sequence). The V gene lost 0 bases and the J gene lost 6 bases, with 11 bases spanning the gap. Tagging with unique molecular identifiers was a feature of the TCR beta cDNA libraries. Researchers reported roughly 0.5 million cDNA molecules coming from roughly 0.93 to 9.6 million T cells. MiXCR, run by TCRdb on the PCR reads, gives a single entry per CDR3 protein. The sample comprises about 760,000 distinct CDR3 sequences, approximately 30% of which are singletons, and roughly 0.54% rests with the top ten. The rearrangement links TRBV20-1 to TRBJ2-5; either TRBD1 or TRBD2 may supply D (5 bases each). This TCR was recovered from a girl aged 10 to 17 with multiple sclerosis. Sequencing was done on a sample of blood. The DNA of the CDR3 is TGCAGTGCTAGAGAGGGGGTGAGGAAGACCCAGTACTTC. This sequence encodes CSAREGVRKTQYF.